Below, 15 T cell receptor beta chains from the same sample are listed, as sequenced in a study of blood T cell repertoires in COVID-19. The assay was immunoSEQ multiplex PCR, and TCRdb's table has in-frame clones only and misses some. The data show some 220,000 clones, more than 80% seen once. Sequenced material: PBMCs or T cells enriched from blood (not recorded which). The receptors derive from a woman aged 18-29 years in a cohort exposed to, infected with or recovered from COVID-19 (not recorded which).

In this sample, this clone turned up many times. CDR3 sequence (DNA): TGTGCCAGCAGCTCCGGACAGGGACAGACCCAGTACTTC. This gives the protein CASSSGQGQTQYF. This chain connects TRBV7-2 to TRBJ2-5; 8 bases agree with TRBD1. The junction had 4 bases not matched to a gene; V was cut back by 4 bases and J by 6 bases. The CDR3 runs to 13 residues. The germline gives CDR1 SGHTA, CDR2 FQGNSA.

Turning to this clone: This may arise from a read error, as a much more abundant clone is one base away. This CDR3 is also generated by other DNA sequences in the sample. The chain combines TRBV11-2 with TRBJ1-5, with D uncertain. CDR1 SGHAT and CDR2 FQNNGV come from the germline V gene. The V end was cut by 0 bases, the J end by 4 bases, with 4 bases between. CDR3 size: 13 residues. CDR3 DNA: TGTGCCAGCAGCTTAGACAGAAATCAGCCCCAGCATTTT. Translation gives CASSLDRNQPQHF.

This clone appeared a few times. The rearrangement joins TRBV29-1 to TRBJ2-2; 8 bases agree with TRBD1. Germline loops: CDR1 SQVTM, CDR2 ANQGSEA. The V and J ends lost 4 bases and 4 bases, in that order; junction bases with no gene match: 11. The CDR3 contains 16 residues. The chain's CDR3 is CSVAGQGGPGTGELFF. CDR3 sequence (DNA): TGCAGCGTTGCTGGACAGGGCGGTCCGGGCACCGGGGAGCTGTTTTTT.

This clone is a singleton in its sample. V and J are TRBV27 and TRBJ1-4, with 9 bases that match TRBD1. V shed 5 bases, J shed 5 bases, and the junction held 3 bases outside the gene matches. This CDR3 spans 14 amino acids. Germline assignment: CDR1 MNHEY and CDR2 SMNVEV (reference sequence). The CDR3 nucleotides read TGTGCCAGCAGTCCCGACAGGGGGAATGAAAAACTGTTTTTT. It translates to CASSPDRGNEKLFF.

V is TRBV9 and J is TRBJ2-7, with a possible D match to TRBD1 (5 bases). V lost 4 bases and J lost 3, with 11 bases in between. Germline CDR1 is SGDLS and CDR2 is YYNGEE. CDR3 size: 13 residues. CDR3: CASSPDDSYEQYF. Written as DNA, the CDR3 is TGTGCCAGCAGCCCAGACGACAGCTACGAGCAGTACTTC.

CDR3 sequence reads: CSVGQGARQSEQYF. The CDR3, as DNA: TGCAGCGTAGGACAGGGGGCGCGTCAGTCCGAGCAGTACTTC. The chain recombines TRBV29-1 with TRBJ2-7; 11 nucleotides agree with TRBD1. This CDR3 is 14 amino acids long. Losses at the gene ends were 6 bases for V and 6 bases for J; bases not matched to a gene: 10. Germline V lookup: CDR1 SQVTM, CDR2 ANQGSEA.

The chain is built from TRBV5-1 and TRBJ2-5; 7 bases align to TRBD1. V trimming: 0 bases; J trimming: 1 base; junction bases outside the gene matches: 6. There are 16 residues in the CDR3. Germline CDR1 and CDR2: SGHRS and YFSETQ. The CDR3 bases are TGCGCCAGCAGCTTGGGACAGGGCCCCTTCCAAGAGACCCAGTACTTC. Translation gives CASSLGQGPFQETQYF.

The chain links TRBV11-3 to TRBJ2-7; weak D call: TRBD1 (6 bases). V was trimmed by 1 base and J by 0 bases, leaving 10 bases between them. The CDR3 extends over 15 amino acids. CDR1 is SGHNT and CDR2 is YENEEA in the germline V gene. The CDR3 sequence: CASSLAGVPSYEQYF. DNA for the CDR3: TGTGCCAGCAGCTTAGCAGGGGTCCCCTCCTACGAGCAGTACTTC.

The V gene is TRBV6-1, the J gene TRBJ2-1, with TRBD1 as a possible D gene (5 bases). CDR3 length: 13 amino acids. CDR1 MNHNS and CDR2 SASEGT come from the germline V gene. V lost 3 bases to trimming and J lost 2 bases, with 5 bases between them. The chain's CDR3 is CASSDRAYNEQFF. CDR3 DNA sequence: TGTGCCAGCAGTGACAGGGCCTACAATGAGCAGTTCTTC.

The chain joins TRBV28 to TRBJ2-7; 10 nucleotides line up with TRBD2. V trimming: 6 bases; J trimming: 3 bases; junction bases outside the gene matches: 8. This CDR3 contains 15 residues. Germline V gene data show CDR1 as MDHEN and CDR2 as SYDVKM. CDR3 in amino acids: CASRRTSGRVYEQYF. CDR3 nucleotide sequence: TGTGCCAGCAGGCGGACTAGCGGTAGGGTCTACGAGCAGTACTTC.

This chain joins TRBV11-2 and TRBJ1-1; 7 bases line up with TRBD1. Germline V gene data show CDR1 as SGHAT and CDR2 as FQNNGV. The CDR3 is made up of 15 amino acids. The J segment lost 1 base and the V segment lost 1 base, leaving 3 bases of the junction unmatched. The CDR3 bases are TGTGCCAGCAGCTTAGTCGAGGGGGCGAACACTGAAGCTTTCTTT. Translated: CASSLVEGANTEAFF.

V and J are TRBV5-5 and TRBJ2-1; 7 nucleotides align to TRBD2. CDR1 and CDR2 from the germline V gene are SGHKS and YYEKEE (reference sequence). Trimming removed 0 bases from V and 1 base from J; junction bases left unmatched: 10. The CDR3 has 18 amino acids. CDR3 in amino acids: CASSLEGVAGISYNEQFF. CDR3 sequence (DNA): TGTGCCAGCAGCTTGGAGGGTGTAGCGGGCATTTCCTACAATGAGCAGTTCTTC.

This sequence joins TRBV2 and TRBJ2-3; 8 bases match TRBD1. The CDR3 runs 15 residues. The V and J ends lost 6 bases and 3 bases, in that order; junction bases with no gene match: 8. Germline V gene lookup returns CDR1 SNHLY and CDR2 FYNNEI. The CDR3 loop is CASSADRAFTDTQYF. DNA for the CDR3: TGTGCCAGCAGCGCGGACAGGGCTTTTACAGATACGCAGTATTTT.

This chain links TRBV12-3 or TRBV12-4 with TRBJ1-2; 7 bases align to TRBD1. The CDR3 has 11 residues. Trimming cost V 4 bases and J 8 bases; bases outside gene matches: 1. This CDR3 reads CASSWDRGYTF. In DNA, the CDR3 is TGTGCCAGCAGTTGGGACAGAGGCTACACCTTC.

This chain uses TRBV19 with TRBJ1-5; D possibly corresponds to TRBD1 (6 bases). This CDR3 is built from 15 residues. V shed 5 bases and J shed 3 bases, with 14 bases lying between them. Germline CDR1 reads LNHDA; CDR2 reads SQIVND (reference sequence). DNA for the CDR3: TGTGCCAGTAGTCTCTTCACAGGGTTCAATCAGCCCCAGCATTTT. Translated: CASSLFTGFNQPQHF.